The following is a TCR beta chain sequence with its context. The source of the sample is a study of regulatory T cells in long-lasting Graves disease. Trimming cost V 5 bases and J 4 bases; bases outside gene matches: 12. In germline, CDR1 is LNHDA, CDR2 SQIVND (reference sequence). The CDR3 loop spans 16 amino acids. Stated time point: persistent/refractory GD, antithyroid drugs over 5 years with positive TRAb. PBMC RNA was the source of the TCR library. CDR3-region Arm-PCR and iRepertoire HTBI primers produced the TCR beta libraries. TCRdb called the multiplex PCR reads again in MiXCR, with one record for every CDR3 protein. The repertoire holds approximately 290,000 distinct CDR3 sequences, with 22% as singletons.

This TCR derives from a female donor with Graves disease. Sequencing used peripheral blood mononuclear cells (PBMCs), obtained when the disease was refractory, from a patient treated with antithyroid drugs. The chain uses TRBV19 and TRBJ1-2, with 8 positions matching TRBD1. CDR3 sequence: CASSYLGQGRGYGYTF. CDR3 coding DNA: TGTGCCAGTAGTTACCTCGGACAGGGCCGGGGCTATGGCTACACCTTC.